The next 17 T cell receptor beta chains were all read from a single sample in a study of blood T cells in healthy people across ages. A J-beta primer mix and a sample-barcoded 5' primer were used in a second PCR of roughly 6 to 11 cycles. TCRdb analysed the 5' RACE reads with MiXCR anew, one entry per CDR3 protein. The sample lists roughly 930,000 distinct CDR3 sequences, about 48% occurring once. The sequenced sample consisted of blood. These TCRs come from a young man in good health.

This chain joins TRBV7-2 and TRBJ2-7; TRBD2 matches 9 bases. The CDR3 has 15 residues. Germline V gene lookup returns CDR1 SGHTA and CDR2 FQGNSA. Trimming took 2 bases from V and 4 from J; bases not matched to a gene: 6. The CDR3 sequence: CASSLPSGANYEQYF. CDR3 sequence (DNA): TGTGCCAGCAGCTTACCTAGCGGGGCTAATTACGAGCAGTACTTC.

This clonotype was recorded once. The J gene is TRBJ1-5, the V gene TRBV12-3 or TRBV12-4, with D tentatively TRBD1 (5 bases). V was pared by 6 bases and J by 12 bases, with 15 bases between. The CDR3 totals 12 residues. CDR3 protein: CASRFSGTGQHF. CDR3 bases: TGTGCCAGCAGGTTTTCAGGAACAGGCCAGCATTTT.

This chain links TRBV28 with TRBJ2-7; D not resolved. Germline V gives CDR1 MDHEN, CDR2 SYDVKM. The CDR3 has 13 residues. V lost 3 bases to trimming and J lost 3 bases, with 9 bases between them. DNA of the CDR3: TGTGCCAGCAGTTTTTCAGGATACTACGAGCAGTACTTC. The encoded protein is CASSFSGYYEQYF.

The rearrangement links TRBV7-2 to TRBJ2-7; the D is unclear. The CDR3 has 15 residues. Germline CDR1 SGHTA, CDR2 FQGNSA. The V end was cut by 4 bases, the J end by 2 bases, with 15 bases between. This CDR3 is CASSSLDSATYEQYF. The CDR3 DNA follows: TGTGCCAGCAGCTCCCTCGACTCGGCGACCTACGAGCAGTACTTC.

The V call is TRBV2, the J call TRBJ2-5; 7 bases line up with TRBD1. This CDR3 is 16 amino acids long. V was clipped by 6 bases and J by 2 bases; unmatched bases: 12. Germline assignment: CDR1 SNHLY and CDR2 FYNNEI. As DNA, the CDR3 is TGTGCCAGCAGCGGAATCGGGACAGCCCCACAAGAGACCCAGTACTTC. Residues: CASSGIGTAPQETQYF.

This clonotype was observed a handful of times. The chain uses TRBV4-2 and TRBJ2-3, with TRBD2 identical over 9 bases. Germline CDR1 and CDR2: LGHNA and YNFKEQ. This CDR3 is built from 17 residues. V was clipped by 5 bases and J by 3 bases; unmatched bases: 12. Here the CDR3 reads CASSAILAGASTDTQYF. The CDR3, as DNA: TGTGCCAGCAGCGCGATTTTAGCGGGGGCTAGTACAGATACGCAGTATTTT.

A remark on this clonotype: This sequence may be a read error, since a much larger clone differs from it by one base. The V and J genes are TRBV4-3 and TRBJ2-3; D unclear. The CDR3 covers 15 residues. Between the trimmed V and J ends, which lost 4 bases and 2 bases, there was a span of 13 bases. Germline-derived CDR1 and CDR2 are LGHNA and YSLEER. The CDR3 protein is CASSPDRSITDTQYF. The CDR3 DNA sequence: TGCGCCAGCAGCCCGGACCGCTCGATCACAGATACGCAGTATTTT.

The V and J genes are TRBV28 and TRBJ1-2; no clear D. CDR3 length equals 14 residues. Trimming left V 2 bases short and J 4 bases short, with 11 bases between. Germline-derived CDR1 and CDR2 are MDHEN and SYDVKM. The DNA for the CDR3 is TGTGCCAGCAGTTTAAATCGGGAAGGCTATGGCTACACCTTC. Amino acids: CASSLNREGYGYTF.

The chain recombines TRBV20-1 with TRBJ2-1, with 8 bases aligning to TRBD1. Germline V gives CDR1 DFQATT, CDR2 SNEGSKA (reference sequence). CDR3 size: 15 residues. After removal of 1 base from V and 8 bases from J, the junction contained 10 bases not matched to a gene. The CDR3 here is CSARGTRGRFDEQFF. The CDR3 DNA sequence: TGCAGTGCTAGAGGTACCAGGGGGCGCTTCGATGAGCAGTTCTTC.

The CDR3 reads CASSRSRVHETQYF. DNA of the CDR3: TGTGCCAGCAGCCGAAGCAGGGTTCACGAGACCCAGTACTTC. This chain connects TRBV7-2 to TRBJ2-5; a weak D match, TRBD1 (5 bases). CDR1 and CDR2 from the germline V gene are SGHTA and FQGNSA. V was shortened by 5 bases and J by 5 bases, with 15 bases between the two germline ends. The CDR3 is made up of 14 amino acids.

This clonotype was found many times. One end of the junction does not line up with germline, which may come from a read error. The chain recombines TRBV5-1 with TRBJ2-7; 7 nucleotides align to TRBD1. Per the germline V gene, CDR1 is SGHRS and CDR2 is YFSETQ. This CDR3 has 13 residues. CDR3 loop: CASSWTGSYEQYF. In DNA form, the CDR3 reads TGTGCCAGCTCCTGGACAGGATCCTACGAGCAGTACTTC.

The chain carries TRBV20-1 and TRBJ2-5; D possibly matches TRBD1 or TRBD2 (6 bases each). The better agreement between TRBJ2-7 and the DNA end casts doubt on the J call. The CDR3 runs 15 residues. The germline gives CDR1 DFQATT, CDR2 SNEGSKA (reference sequence). Here the CDR3 reads CSARKGGGQAYEQYF. The CDR3 coding sequence is TGCAGTGCTAGAAAAGGAGGGGGGCAAGCCTACGAGCAGTACTTC.

This chain joins TRBV16 and TRBJ2-3; TRBD2 is a possible D gene (5 bases). The length of the CDR3 is 13 residues. The V and J ends lost 1 base and 9 bases respectively, with 11 bases between them. Germline CDR1 is KGHSY and CDR2 is FQNENV. The CDR3 reads CASSQLGLATQYF. The CDR3 DNA follows: TGTGCCAGCAGCCAATTAGGACTCGCGACGCAGTATTTT.

As regards this clonotype: At one boundary the junction diverges from the germline segment, which might be a read error. The chain recombines TRBV12-3 or TRBV12-4 with TRBJ1-6, with D tentatively TRBD1 (5 bases). The CDR3 extends over 15 amino acids. The CDR3 region has the DNA TGTGTCAGCAGTTTATCTGGGGCGGCGGCATCACCCCTCCACTTT. Translation gives CVSSLSGAAASPLHF.

The rearrangement uses TRBV20-1 and TRBJ2-5; 7 bases are a match to TRBD2. Looked up from germline, CDR1 is DFQATT and CDR2 is SNEGSKA (reference sequence). Trimming cost V 1 base and J 12 bases; bases outside gene matches: 5. The CDR3 has 11 amino acids. CDR3 sequence reads: CSARVSGLEYF. The DNA of the CDR3 is TGCAGTGCTAGAGTTAGCGGGTTGGAGTACTTC.

V usage is TRBV4-3 and J usage is TRBJ1-2; D remains ambiguous. Trimming removed 1 base at V and 12 bases at J, with 9 bases between. Per the germline V gene, CDR1 is LGHNA and CDR2 is YSLEER. This CDR3 contains 11 residues. The CDR3 DNA reads TGCGCCAGCAGCCAAGCCACCGGCGACACCTTC. Protein: CASSQATGDTF.

This clonotype was seen more than once but under ten times. The V and J genes are TRBV10-3 and TRBJ1-2, with TRBD1 matching over 7 bases. The germline V gene encodes CDR1 ENHRY and CDR2 SYGVKD. V trimming: 4 bases; J trimming: 2 bases; junction bases outside the gene matches: 4. The CDR3 totals 14 residues. The CDR3 spells CAISADRVNYGYTF. CDR3 nucleotide sequence: TGTGCCATCAGTGCTGACAGGGTGAACTATGGCTACACCTTC.